The 3 T cell receptor beta chains below come from one sample, sequenced in a study of cytomegalovirus exposure and HLA in healthy donors. Amplification used 60 Vbeta primers and 13 Jbeta primers. Repertoires were generated with immunoSEQ multiplex PCR, while TCRdb's copy carries only in-frame clones and drops some. The data contain about 120,000 clones, under 85% of them singletons. Sample: PBMCs. The receptors stem from a man younger than 30 in good health and CMV-seropositive.

The chain couples TRBV5-6 to TRBJ2-7; 7 bases fit TRBD2. The trim removed 3 bases at V and 6 bases at J, leaving 9 bases unmatched. Germline V gives CDR1 SGHDT, CDR2 YYEEEE. The CDR3 length is 14 residues. The CDR3 loop is CASSWGGNGAEQYF. The CDR3 region has the DNA TGTGCCAGCAGCTGGGGGGGAAATGGCGCCGAGCAGTACTTC. Together with reference TRBV5-6 and TRBJ2-7, the CDR3 gives the full variable domain: DAGVTQSPTHLIKTRGQQVTLRCSPKSGHDTVSWYQQALGQGPQFIFQYYEEEERQRGNFPDRFSGHQFPNYSSELNVNALLLGDSALYLCASSWGGNGAEQYFGPGTRLTVT.

This clone was found a few times. The rearrangement joins TRBV27 to TRBJ1-2, with D possibly matching TRBD1 (6 bases). Germline values: CDR1 MNHEY, CDR2 SMNVEV (reference sequence). This CDR3 region has 13 residues. Trimming took 4 bases from V and 8 from J, leaving 14 bases between them. In DNA, the CDR3 is TGTGCCAGCAGTTCAGACAGGAGATGGGGCTACACCTTC. As protein: CASSSDRRWGYTF.

The gene calls are TRBV6-6 and TRBJ1-2; TRBD1 matches at 8 bases. Germline trimming cut 8 bases from V and 3 bases from J; bases unmatched to any gene: 2. The CDR3 has 12 residues. Germline V CDR1 and CDR2: MNHNY, SVGAGI (reference sequence). For the CDR3, the DNA is TGTGCCAGCTCGACAGGGGACTATGGCTACACCTTC. Translation gives CASSTGDYGYTF.